This record concerns one T cell receptor beta chain sequence. Given the absence of the conserved phenylalanine or tryptophan at the CDR3 end, a read error is likely. This record belongs to a study of tumor-infiltrating lymphocytes in primary liver carcinoma. As for the study in general: Aged between 30 and 69 years, the patients were men and women. There were roughly 3.5 to 7.13 million productive TCRbeta reads per sample, a yield similar across tissue types.

Unsorted whole blood supplied the blood RNA, and germline DNA was isolated too. CDR1 MNHNS and CDR2 SASEGT come from the germline V gene. Trimming took off 2 bases at V and 5 bases at J, with 18 bases between the two ends. The CDR3 has 16 amino acids. Reverse transcription of 500 to 650 ng total RNA with a constant-region primer produced TCR beta cDNA. Library construction for TCR beta comprised three nested multiplex PCR rounds performed with slightly modified ARM-PCR. Researchers ran the first two PCR rounds for ten to eleven cycles each with TRBV1-TRBV30 forward primers and a C-beta reverse primer. Via MiXCR, TCRdb re-called the multiplex PCR reads, giving one row per CDR3 protein. This table has approximately 340,000 distinct CDR3 sequences, 65% appearing once.

J is TRBJ2-5 and V is TRBV6-1, with a possible D match to TRBD2 (6 bases). This receptor was taken from a man in his forties with primary liver carcinoma and hepatitis B virus infection. Sequences were obtained from peripheral blood. The CDR3 here is CASSEYGGTLRETQYL. For the CDR3, the DNA is TGTGCCAGCAGTGAATATGGGGGGACTCTTAGGGAGACCCAGTACTTA.